The 10 T cell receptor beta chains presented below share a single source sample, sequenced in a study of beta chain features in type 1 diabetes. Investigators reverse transcribed all isolated RNA, so they sequenced expressed TCRB transcripts. Using immunoSEQ multiplex PCR, the repertoire was profiled, and TCRdb retains in-frame clones only, with some absent. Here the sample spans roughly 170,000 clones, about 12% being singletons. The sequenced sample consisted of central memory CD4+ T cells from blood. Source of these receptors: a young woman in good health.

The chain uses TRBV5-4 and TRBJ2-2; 14 nucleotides line up with TRBD2. Germline V CDR1 and CDR2: SGHNT, YYREEE (reference sequence). The CDR3 extends over 17 amino acids. Trimming removed 4 bases from V and 7 bases from J; junction bases left unmatched: 9. CDR3 loop: CASSDSPGLAGVGELFF. The CDR3 region has the DNA TGTGCCAGCAGCGACAGTCCGGGACTAGCGGGAGTCGGGGAGCTGTTTTTT. Complete variable domain (other parts from reference TRBV5-4 and TRBJ2-2): ETGVTQSPTHLIKTRGQQVTLRCSSQSGHNTVSWYQQALGQGPQFIFQYYREEENGRGNFPPRFSGLQFPNYSSELNVNALELDDSALYLCASSDSPGLAGVGELFFGEGSRLTVL.

This clone showed up many times. The chain is built from TRBV30 and TRBJ2-6; tentatively, D is TRBD1 (5 bases). This CDR3 region has 15 residues. Germline V gene sequence: CDR1 GTSNPN, CDR2 SVGIG (reference sequence). V was trimmed by 1 base and J by 0 bases, leaving 7 bases between them. CDR3 sequence reads: CAWSGQNSGANVLTF. The DNA for the CDR3 is TGTGCCTGGAGTGGACAGAACTCTGGGGCCAACGTCCTGACTTTC.

The chain couples TRBV28 to TRBJ2-5, with 7 positions matching TRBD1. The CDR3 length is 12 residues. The J segment lost 2 bases and the V segment lost 6 bases, leaving 0 bases of the junction unmatched. CDR1 is MDHEN, CDR2 SYDVKM, per germline. The CDR3 DNA reads TGTGCCAGCAGGGGACAGCAAGAGACCCAGTACTTC. Its translation: CASRGQQETQYF.

This clone has more than one count but fewer than ten. The chain is built from TRBV11-2 and TRBJ2-1, with 10 bases identical to TRBD2. Unmatched junction bases numbered 12, after V lost 2 bases and J lost 8 bases. Germline CDR1 is SGHAT and CDR2 is FQNNGV. This CDR3 comprises 17 residues. For the CDR3, the DNA is TGTGCCAGCAGCTTAAGAGCTGCAGCGGGAGGGCCCTATGAGCAGTTCTTC. It encodes CASSLRAAAGGPYEQFF.

The chain is built from TRBV9 and TRBJ1-1, with a possible D match to TRBD1 (5 bases). In germline, CDR1 is SGDLS, CDR2 YYNGEE. With 0 bases removed from V and 4 bases from J, the gap between germline ends came to 13 bases. This CDR3 contains 15 residues. For the CDR3, the DNA is TGTGCCAGCAGCGTAGGTGGGGCCGGGGGCACTGAAGCTTTCTTT. Its protein product is CASSVGGAGGTEAFF.

This clone has just a few counts. The rearrangement joins TRBV6-1 to TRBJ2-2; 9 positions match TRBD2. The CDR3 is 15 amino acids. The germline V gene encodes CDR1 MNHNS and CDR2 SASEGT. The CDR3 bases are TGTGCAGGAGGAAGTAGCGGGAGTAGCACCGGGGAGCTGTTTTTT. Protein product: CAGGSSGSSTGELFF.

The table lists this clone with a few counts. The chain has TRBV29-1 and TRBJ2-7, with 10 nucleotides matching TRBD1. In germline, CDR1 is SQVTM, CDR2 ANQGSEA. The ends lost 6 bases at V and 7 bases at J; junction bases unmatched: 12. This CDR3 comprises 14 residues. Here the CDR3 reads CSVGPGQGSGEQYF. The DNA of the CDR3 is TGCAGCGTCGGACCGGGACAGGGGTCGGGGGAGCAGTACTTC.

The chain links TRBV15 to TRBJ2-7; the match to TRBD2 covers 9 bases. The CDR3 has 15 residues. From germline, CDR1 is LNHNV and CDR2 YYDKDF (reference sequence). The junction had 11 bases not matched to a gene; V was cut back by 5 bases and J by 6 bases. The CDR3 is CATSGGWAGGREQYF. CDR3 bases: TGTGCCACCAGCGGCGGGTGGGCGGGAGGGCGCGAGCAGTACTTC.

The V and J genes are TRBV11-2 and TRBJ1-2; D perhaps matches TRBD1 (6 bases). Germline CDR1 is SGHAT and CDR2 is FQNNGV. This CDR3 has 13 residues. V gave up 6 bases and J gave up 6 bases, with 14 bases separating them. In DNA, the CDR3 is TGTGCCAGCAGGATAGGGGCAGGGGATGGCTACACCTTC. It specifies CASRIGAGDGYTF.

A few counts support this clone. The DNA for the CDR3 is TGTGCCAGCAGCCCCTCCGGACAGGGAGAGGCTTTCTTT. The encoded protein is CASSPSGQGEAFF. V and J are TRBV7-9 and TRBJ1-1, with 8 bases that match TRBD1. Germline V gene sequence: CDR1 SEHNR, CDR2 FQNEAQ (reference sequence). J gave up 11 bases and V 5 bases, and 10 bases lay outside the gene matches. CDR3 length: 13 residues.